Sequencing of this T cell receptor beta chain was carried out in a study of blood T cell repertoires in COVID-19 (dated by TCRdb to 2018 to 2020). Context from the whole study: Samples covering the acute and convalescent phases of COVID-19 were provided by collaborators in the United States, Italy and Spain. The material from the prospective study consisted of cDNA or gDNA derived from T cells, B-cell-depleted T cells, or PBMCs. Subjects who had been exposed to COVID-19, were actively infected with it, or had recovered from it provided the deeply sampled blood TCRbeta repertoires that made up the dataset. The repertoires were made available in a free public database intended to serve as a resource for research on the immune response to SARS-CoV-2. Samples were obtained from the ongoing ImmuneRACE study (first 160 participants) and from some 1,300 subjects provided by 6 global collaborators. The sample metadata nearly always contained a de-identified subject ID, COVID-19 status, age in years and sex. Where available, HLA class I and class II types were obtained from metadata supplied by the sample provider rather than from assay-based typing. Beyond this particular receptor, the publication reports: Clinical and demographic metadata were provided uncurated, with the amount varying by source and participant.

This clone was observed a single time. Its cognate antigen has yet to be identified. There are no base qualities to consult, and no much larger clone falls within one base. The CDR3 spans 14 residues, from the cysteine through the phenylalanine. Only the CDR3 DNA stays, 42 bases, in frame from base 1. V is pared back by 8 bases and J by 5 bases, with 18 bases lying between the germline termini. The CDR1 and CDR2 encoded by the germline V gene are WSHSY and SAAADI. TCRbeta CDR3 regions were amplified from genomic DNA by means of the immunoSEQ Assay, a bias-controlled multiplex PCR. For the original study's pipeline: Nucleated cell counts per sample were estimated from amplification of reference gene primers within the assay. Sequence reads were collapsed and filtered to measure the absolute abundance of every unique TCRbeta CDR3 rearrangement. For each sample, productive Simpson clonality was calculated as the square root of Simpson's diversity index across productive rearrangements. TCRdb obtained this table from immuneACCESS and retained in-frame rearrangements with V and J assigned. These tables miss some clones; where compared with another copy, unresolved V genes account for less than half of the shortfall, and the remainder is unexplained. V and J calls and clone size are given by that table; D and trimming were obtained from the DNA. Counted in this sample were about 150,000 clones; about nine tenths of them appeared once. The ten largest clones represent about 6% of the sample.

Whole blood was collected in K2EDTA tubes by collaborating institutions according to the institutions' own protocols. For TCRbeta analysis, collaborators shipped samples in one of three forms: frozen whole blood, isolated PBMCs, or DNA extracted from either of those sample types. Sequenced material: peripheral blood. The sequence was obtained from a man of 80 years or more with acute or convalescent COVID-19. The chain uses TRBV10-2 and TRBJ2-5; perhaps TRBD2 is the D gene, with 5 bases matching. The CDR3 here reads CASEGHALGETQYF. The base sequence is TGCGCCAGCGAGGGCCATGCCTTGGGGGAGACCCAGTACTTC.